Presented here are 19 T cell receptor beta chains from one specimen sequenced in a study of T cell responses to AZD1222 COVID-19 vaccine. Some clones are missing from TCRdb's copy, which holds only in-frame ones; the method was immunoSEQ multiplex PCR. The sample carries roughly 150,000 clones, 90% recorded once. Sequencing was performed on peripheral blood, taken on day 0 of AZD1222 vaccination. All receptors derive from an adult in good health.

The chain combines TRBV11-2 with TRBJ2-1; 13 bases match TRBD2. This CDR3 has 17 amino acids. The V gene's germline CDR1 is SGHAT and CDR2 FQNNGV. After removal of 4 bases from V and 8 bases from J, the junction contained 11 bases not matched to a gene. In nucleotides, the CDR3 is TGTGCCAGCAGCTCCAAGGCCGGGACTAGCGGGATTCATGAGCAGTTCTTC. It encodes CASSSKAGTSGIHEQFF.

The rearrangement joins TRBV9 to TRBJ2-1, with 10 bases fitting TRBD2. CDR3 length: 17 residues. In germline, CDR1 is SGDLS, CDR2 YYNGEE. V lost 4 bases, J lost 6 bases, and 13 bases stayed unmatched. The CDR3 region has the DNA TGTGCCAGCAGCCCATCGCTAGCGGGAGTTGGCCCCAATGAGCAGTTCTTC. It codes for CASSPSLAGVGPNEQFF.

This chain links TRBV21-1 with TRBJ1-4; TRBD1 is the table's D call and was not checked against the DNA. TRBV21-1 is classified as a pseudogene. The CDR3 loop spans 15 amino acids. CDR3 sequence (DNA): TGTGCCAGCGGAGGACAGGGGCAATTTAATGAAAAACTGTTTTTT. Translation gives CASGGQGQFNEKLFF.

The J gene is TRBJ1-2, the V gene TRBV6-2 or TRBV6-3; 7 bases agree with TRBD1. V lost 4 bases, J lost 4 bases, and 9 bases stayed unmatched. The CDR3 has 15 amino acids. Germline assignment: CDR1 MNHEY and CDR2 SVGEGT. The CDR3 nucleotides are TGTGCCAGCAGTTCCTGGACAGGCTCCTTCTATGGCTACACCTTC. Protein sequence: CASSSWTGSFYGYTF.

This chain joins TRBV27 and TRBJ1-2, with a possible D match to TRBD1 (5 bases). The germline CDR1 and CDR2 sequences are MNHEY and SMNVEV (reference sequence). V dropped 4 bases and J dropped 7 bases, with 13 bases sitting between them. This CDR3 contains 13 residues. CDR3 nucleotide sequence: TGTGCCAGCAGTTCAGGGTTACACCTTGGCTACACCTTC. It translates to CASSSGLHLGYTF.

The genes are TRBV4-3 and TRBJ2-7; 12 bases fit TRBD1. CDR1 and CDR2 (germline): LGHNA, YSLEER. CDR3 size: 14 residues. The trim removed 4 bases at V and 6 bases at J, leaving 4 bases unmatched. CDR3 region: CASSRDRGQAEQYF. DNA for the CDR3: TGCGCCAGCAGCCGGGACAGGGGGCAAGCCGAGCAGTACTTC.

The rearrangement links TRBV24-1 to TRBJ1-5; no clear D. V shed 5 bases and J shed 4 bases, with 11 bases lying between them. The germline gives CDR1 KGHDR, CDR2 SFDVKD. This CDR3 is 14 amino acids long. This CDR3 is CATSGPQTNQPQHF. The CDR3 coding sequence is TGTGCCACCAGTGGTCCTCAGACGAATCAGCCCCAGCATTTT.

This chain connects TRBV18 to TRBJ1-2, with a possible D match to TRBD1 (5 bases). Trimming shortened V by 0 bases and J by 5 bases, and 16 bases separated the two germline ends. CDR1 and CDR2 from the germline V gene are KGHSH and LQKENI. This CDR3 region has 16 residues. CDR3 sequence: CASSPPGNRIEYGYTF. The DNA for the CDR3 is TGTGCCAGCTCACCACCGGGTAACAGGATAGAATATGGCTACACCTTC.

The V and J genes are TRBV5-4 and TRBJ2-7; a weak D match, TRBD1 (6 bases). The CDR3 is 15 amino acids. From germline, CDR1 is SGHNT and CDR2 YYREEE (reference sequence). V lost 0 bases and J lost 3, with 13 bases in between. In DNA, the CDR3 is TGTGCCAGCAGCTTGGGGGGGACACGAGTCTACGAGCAGTACTTC. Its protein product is CASSLGGTRVYEQYF.

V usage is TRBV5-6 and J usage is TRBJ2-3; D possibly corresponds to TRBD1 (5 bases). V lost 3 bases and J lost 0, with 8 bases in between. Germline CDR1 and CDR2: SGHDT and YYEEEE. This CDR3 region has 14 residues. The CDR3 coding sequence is TGTGCCAGCAGCTGGGGCACTAGCACAGATACGCAGTATTTT. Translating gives CASSWGTSTDTQYF. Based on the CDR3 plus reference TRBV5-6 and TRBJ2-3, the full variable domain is DAGVTQSPTHLIKTRGQQVTLRCSPKSGHDTVSWYQQALGQGPQFIFQYYEEEERQRGNFPDRFSGHQFPNYSSELNVNALLLGDSALYLCASSWGTSTDTQYFGPGTRLTVL.

CDR3 bases: TGTGCCAGCAGTTACTATGCAGGTAGGGCGAAAACTGAAGCTTTCTTT. Residues: CASSYYAGRAKTEAFF. The chain combines TRBV6-5 with TRBJ1-1; no definite D call. The CDR3 is 16 residues long. Per germline, CDR1 MNHEY and CDR2 SVGAGI. The germline V and J ends were trimmed by 1 base and 5 bases, with 17 bases remaining between them.

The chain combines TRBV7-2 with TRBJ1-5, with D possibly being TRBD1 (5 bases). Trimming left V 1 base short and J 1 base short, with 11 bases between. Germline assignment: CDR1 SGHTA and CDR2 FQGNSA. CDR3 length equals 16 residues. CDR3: CASSLVHQGSNQPQHF. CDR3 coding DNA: TGTGCCAGCAGCTTAGTACACCAGGGAAGCAATCAGCCCCAGCATTTT.

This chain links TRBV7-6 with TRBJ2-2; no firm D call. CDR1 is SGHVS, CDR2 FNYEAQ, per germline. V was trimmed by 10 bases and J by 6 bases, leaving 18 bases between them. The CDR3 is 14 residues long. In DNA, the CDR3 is TGTGCCACCACAATTATGTTGGGGTCCGGGGAGCTGTTTTTT. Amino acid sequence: CATTIMLGSGELFF.

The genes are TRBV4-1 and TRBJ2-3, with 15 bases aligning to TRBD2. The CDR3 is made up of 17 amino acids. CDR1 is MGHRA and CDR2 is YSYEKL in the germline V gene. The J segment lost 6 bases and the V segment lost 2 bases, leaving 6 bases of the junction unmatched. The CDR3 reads CASSQSPGTSGRDTQYF. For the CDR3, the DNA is TGCGCCAGCAGCCAAAGCCCCGGGACTAGCGGGAGGGATACGCAGTATTTT.

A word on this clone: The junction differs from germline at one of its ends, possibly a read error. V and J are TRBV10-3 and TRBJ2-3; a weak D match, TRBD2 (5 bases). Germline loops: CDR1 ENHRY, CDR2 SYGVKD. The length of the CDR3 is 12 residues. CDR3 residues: CGTSRERDTQYF. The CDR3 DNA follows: TGCGGTACCTCTCGGGAAAGGGATACGCAGTATTTT.

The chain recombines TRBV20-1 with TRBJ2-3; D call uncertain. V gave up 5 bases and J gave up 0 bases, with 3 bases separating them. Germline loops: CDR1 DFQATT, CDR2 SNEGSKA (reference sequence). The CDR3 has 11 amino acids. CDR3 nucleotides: TGCAGTGCTTCTAGCACAGATACGCAGTATTTT. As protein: CSASSTDTQYF.

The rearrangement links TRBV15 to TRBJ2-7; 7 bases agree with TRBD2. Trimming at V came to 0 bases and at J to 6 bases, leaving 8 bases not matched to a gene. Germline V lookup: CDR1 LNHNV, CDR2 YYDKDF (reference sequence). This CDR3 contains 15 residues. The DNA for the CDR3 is TGTGCCACCAGCAGAGAGGGGGGAGGGCCTCTCGAGCAGTACTTC. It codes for CATSREGGGPLEQYF.

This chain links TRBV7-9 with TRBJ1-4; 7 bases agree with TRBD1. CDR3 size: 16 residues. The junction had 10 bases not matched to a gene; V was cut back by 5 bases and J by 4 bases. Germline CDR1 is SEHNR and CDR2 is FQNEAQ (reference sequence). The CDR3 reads CASSPAGTEGNEKLFF. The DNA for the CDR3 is TGTGCCAGCAGCCCCGCCGGGACAGAGGGTAATGAAAAACTGTTTTTT.

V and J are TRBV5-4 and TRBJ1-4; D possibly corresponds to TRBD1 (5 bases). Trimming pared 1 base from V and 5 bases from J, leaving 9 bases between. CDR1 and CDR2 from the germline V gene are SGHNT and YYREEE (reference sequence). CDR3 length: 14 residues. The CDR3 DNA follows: TGTGCCAGCAGCTTGCGACAGACAAATGAAAAACTGTTTTTT. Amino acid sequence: CASSLRQTNEKLFF.